A selection of T cell receptor beta chains follows, all from one sample in a study of blood T cell repertoires in COVID-19. This table comes from immunoSEQ multiplex PCR, and its TCRdb copy is limited to in-frame clones, with some not included. The table has about 380,000 clones, about 80% seen once. The sequenced sample was peripheral blood. The origin of the receptors is a human donor with acute or convalescent COVID-19. The donor label of this sample is uncertain. Each CDR3 is given with its conserved first and last residue. A D gene is named only where the DNA matches it firmly. Clone size is stated in some rows and not others, as once, few, many or a class when expanded.

j_gene: TRBJ2-2
v_gene: TRBV11-2
abundance: .
len: 15
d_gene: TRBD2
CDR3aa: CASSFSAGGIGELFF
CDR3nt: TGTGCCAGCAGCTTTTCAGCGGGGGGGATCGGGGAGCTGTTTTTT

j_gene: TRBJ2-2
v_gene: TRBV3-1/TRBV3-2
abundance: .
len: 17
d_gene: .
CDR3aa: CASSQPRYGGRTGELFF
CDR3nt: TGTGCCAGCAGCCAACCCCGATACGGGGGGCGCACCGGGGAGCTGTTTTTT

j_gene: TRBJ1-1
v_gene: TRBV5-6
abundance: .
len: 13
d_gene: .
CDR3aa: CASSSRGIAEAFF
CDR3nt: TGTGCCAGCAGCTCGCGGGGAATTGCTGAAGCTTTCTTT

j_gene: TRBJ1-5
v_gene: TRBV3-1/TRBV3-2
abundance: .
len: 15
d_gene: .
CDR3aa: CASSPGLLPNQPQHF
CDR3nt: TGTGCCAGCAGCCCGGGTCTGCTCCCCAATCAGCCCCAGCATTTT

j_gene: TRBJ1-1
v_gene: TRBV3-1/TRBV3-2
abundance: .
len: 15
d_gene: .
CDR3aa: CASSLRQAGVLGAFF
CDR3nt: TGTGCCAGCAGCCTTAGACAGGCGGGGGTTCTGGGGGCTTTCTTT

j_gene: TRBJ2-1
v_gene: TRBV7-2
abundance: .
len: 14
d_gene: TRBD2
CDR3aa: CASSLRRGVHEQFF
CDR3nt: TGTGCCAGCAGCTTACGGCGGGGGGTTCATGAGCAGTTCTTC

j_gene: TRBJ1-3
v_gene: TRBV15
abundance: .
len: 16
d_gene: TRBD1
CDR3aa: CATSGWTGGSGNTIYF
CDR3nt: TGTGCCACCAGCGGATGGACAGGGGGCTCTGGAAACACCATATATTTT

j_gene: TRBJ1-6
v_gene: TRBV2
abundance: few
len: 13
d_gene: .
CDR3aa: CASTGVRNSPLHF
CDR3nt: TGTGCCAGCACAGGGGTAAGGAATTCACCCCTCCACTTT

j_gene: TRBJ1-2
v_gene: TRBV29-1
abundance: .
len: 14
d_gene: .
CDR3aa: CSVTPGAQNYGYTF
CDR3nt: TGCAGCGTTACACCGGGAGCCCAAAACTATGGCTACACCTTC

j_gene: TRBJ1-1
v_gene: TRBV29-1
abundance: .
len: 14
d_gene: TRBD1
CDR3aa: CSVGPGTGTTEAFF
CDR3nt: TGCAGCGTCGGTCCCGGGACAGGGACCACTGAAGCTTTCTTT